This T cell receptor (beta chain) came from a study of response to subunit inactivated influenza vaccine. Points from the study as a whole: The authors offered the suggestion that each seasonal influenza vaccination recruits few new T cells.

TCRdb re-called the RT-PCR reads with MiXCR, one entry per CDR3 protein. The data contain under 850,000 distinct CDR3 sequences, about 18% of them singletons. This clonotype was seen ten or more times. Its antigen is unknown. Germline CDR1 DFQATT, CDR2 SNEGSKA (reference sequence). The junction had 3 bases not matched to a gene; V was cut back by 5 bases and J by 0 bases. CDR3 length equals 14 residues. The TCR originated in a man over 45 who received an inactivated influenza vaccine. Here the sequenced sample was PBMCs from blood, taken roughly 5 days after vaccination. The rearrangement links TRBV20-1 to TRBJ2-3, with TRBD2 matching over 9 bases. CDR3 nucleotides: TGCAGTGCTCGCGGGGGGGGAAGCACAGATACGCAGTATTTT. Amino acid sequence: CSARGGGSTDTQYF.